This T cell receptor beta chain appears in the sequencing data of a study of OX40 agonist ivuxolimab in advanced cancers. Study at large: Patients in dose escalation had liver, melanoma, kidney or head and neck cancers. Among those enrolled, mean age was roughly 55 years (range about 23 to 90) and 70% to 85% were male. Three patients showed partial responses: one hepatocellular carcinoma and two cutaneous melanoma cases.

Here immunoSEQ multiplex PCR was the method, and the copy in TCRdb shows in-frame clones only, minus some. This sample has 55,000 to 70,000 clones; about 84% occur once, and the top ten carry under 13%. The receptor was isolated from an adult with an advanced solid tumor such as melanoma, head and neck, liver or kidney cancer. Here the sequenced sample was CD4+ or CD8+ T cells sorted from blood, taken in a trial of the OX40 agonist ivuxolimab.

CDR3 nucleotide sequence: TGCGCCAGCAGACGGACAGCCACAGATACGCAGTATTTT. Encoded protein: CASRRTATDTQYF. The chain couples TRBV10-1 to TRBJ2-3, with D possibly TRBD1 on 6 matching bases. Between the trimmed V and J ends, which lost 6 bases and 2 bases, there was a span of 9 bases. CDR1 is WNHNN and CDR2 is SYGVQD in the germline V gene (reference sequence). The length of the CDR3 is 13 residues.